This T cell receptor beta chain was recovered during a study of PD-L1 blockade in urothelial cancer. Study details: Of 30 or so patients, around 25 were males with bladder-origin urothelial cancer. Each blood sample yielded a median of 141,255 T cells.

Spiked synthetic TCR analogs estimated absolute template abundance per PCR. Some clones are missing from TCRdb's copy, which holds only in-frame ones; the method was immunoSEQ multiplex PCR. The table lists around 30,000 clones, roughly 80% of them singletons. Samples were collected from each patient before treatment and during treatment. Each patient gave between 1 and 8 of them in total. J was trimmed by 2 bases and V by 2 bases; bases with no gene match: 9. The germline gives CDR1 SNHLY, CDR2 FYNNEI. This CDR3 has 18 residues. This chain links TRBV2 with TRBJ2-3; TRBD2 aligns across 11 bases. Sequences were derived from PBMCs, sampled around atezolizumab (anti-PD-L1) treatment. The sequence came from a man aged 50 to 59 with urothelial cancer. CDR3: CASSERLAGFSSTDTQYF. CDR3 in DNA: TGTGCCAGCAGTGAAAGACTAGCGGGATTTTCATCCACAGATACGCAGTATTTT.